These 3 T cell receptor beta chains originate from one sample sequenced in a study of control samples from healthy donors and cancer patients. Method: immunoSEQ multiplex PCR; TCRdb's copy keeps in-frame clones and lacks some. Of 150,000 to 200,000 clones listed, approximately 92% were seen once; the top ten hold about 1.4%. The sequencing input was blood. These receptors came from a man aged 25-45 years in good health.

The J gene is TRBJ1-2, the V gene TRBV4-1; TRBD1 is a possible D gene (6 bases). The ends were cut back, 4 bases at V and 11 bases at J, with 23 bases in the middle. CDR1 MGHRA and CDR2 YSYEKL come from the germline V gene. This CDR3 spans 15 amino acids. This CDR3 reads CASSPQTGDPSGYTF. As DNA, the CDR3 is TGCGCCAGCAGCCCCCAGACAGGTGATCCGTCAGGATACACCTTC.

The V and J genes are TRBV5-4 and TRBJ2-7; 7 nucleotides agree with TRBD1. V shed 3 bases and J 6 bases; nucleotides not matched to a gene: 12. This CDR3 has 15 amino acids. CDR1 and CDR2 from the germline V gene are SGHNT and YYREEE (reference sequence). CDR3 amino acids: CASSSNRGFVGEQYF. The CDR3 DNA follows: TGTGCCAGCAGCTCCAACAGGGGTTTCGTGGGCGAGCAGTACTTC.

This clone was seen once. This chain connects TRBV7-3 to TRBJ2-3, with 13 positions matching TRBD2. Germline values: CDR1 SGHTA, CDR2 FQGTGA. The V segment lost 4 bases and the J segment 4 bases; nucleotides outside the gene matches: 8. The CDR3 extends over 17 amino acids. CDR3 sequence reads: CASSSWTSGRGADTQYF. The CDR3 region has the DNA TGTGCCAGCAGCTCGTGGACTAGCGGGAGAGGGGCAGATACGCAGTATTTT.